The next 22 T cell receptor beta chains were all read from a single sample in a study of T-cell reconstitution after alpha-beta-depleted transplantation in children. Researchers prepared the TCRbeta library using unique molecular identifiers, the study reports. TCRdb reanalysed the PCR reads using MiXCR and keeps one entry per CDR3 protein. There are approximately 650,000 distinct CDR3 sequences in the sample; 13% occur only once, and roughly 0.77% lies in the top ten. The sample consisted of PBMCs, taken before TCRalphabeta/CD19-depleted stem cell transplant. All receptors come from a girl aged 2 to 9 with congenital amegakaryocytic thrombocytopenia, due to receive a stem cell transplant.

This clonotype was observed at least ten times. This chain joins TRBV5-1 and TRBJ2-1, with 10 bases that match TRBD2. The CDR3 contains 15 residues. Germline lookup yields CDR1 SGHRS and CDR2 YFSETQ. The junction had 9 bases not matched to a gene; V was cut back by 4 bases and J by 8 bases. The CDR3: CASSESSGSIDEQFF. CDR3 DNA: TGCGCCAGCAGCGAATCTAGCGGGAGTATAGATGAGCAGTTCTTC.

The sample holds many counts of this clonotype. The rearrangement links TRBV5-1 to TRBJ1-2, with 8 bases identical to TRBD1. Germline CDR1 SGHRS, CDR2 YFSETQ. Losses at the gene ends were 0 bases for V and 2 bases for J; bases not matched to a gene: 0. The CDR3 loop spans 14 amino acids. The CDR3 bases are TGCGCCAGCAGCTTGGGGACAGGGAACTATGGCTACACCTTC. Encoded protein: CASSLGTGNYGYTF. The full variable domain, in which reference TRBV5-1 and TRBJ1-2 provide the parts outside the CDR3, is KAGVTQTPRYLIKTRGQQVTLSCSPISGHRSVSWYQQTPGQGLQFLFEYFSETQRNKGNFPGRFSGRQFSNSRSEMNVSTLELGDSALYLCASSLGTGNYGYTFGSGTRLTVV.

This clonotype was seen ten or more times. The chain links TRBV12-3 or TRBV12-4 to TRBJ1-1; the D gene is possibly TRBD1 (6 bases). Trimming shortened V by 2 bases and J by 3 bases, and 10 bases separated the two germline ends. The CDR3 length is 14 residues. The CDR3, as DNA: TGTGCCAGCAGTTTAACCAGGGGTCACACTGAAGCTTTCTTT. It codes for CASSLTRGHTEAFF.

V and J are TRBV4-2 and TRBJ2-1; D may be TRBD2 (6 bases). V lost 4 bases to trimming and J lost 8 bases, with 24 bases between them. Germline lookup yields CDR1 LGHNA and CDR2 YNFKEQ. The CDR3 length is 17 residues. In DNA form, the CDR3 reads TGTGCCAGCAGCCCCGAGCCCCCGGAGGGGATTTTCGATGAGCAGTTCTTC. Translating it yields CASSPEPPEGIFDEQFF.

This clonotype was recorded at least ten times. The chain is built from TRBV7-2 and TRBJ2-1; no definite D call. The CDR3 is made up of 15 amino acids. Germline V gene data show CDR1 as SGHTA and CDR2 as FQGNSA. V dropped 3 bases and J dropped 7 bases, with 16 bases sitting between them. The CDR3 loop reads CASSLFASVGNEQFF. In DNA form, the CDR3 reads TGTGCCAGCAGCTTGTTTGCGAGCGTGGGAAATGAGCAGTTCTTC.

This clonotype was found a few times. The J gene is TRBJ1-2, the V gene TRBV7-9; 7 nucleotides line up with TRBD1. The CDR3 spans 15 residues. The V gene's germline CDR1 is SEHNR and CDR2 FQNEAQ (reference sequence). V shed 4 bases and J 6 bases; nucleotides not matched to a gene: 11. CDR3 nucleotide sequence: TGTGCCAGCAGCTCGCGGGAGAGGGGGCGAGATGGCTACACCTTC. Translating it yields CASSSRERGRDGYTF.

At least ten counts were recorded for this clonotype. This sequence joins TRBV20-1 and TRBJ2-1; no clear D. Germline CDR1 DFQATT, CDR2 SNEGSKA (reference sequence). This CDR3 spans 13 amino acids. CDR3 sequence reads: CTARTPSYNEQFF. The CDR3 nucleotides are TGCACCGCCCGGACCCCCTCCTACAATGAGCAGTTCTTC.

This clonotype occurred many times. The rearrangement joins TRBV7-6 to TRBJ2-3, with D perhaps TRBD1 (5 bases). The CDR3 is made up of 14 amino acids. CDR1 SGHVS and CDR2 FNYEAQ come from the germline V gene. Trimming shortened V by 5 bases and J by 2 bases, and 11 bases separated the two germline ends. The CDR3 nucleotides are TGTGCCAGCAGCCTGTCGACAGTCACAGATACGCAGTATTTT. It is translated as CASSLSTVTDTQYF.

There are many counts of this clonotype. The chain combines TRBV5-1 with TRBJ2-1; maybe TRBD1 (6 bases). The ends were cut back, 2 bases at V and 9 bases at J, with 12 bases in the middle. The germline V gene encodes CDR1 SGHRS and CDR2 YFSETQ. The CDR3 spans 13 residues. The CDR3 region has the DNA TGCGCCAGCAGCTTCCTTACAGGGAGTGAGCAGTTCTTC. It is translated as CASSFLTGSEQFF.

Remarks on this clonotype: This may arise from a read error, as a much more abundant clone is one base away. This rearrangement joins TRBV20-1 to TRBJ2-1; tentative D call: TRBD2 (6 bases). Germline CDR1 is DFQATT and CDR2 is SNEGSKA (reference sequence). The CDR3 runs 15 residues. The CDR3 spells CSTRVFSGAYNEQFF. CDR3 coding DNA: TGCAGTACTAGGGTTTTTAGCGGAGCCTACAATGAGCAGTTCTTC.

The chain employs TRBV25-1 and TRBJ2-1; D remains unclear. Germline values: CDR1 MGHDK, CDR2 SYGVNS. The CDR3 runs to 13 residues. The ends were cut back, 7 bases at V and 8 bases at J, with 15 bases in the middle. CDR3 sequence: CASTRTPNDEQFF. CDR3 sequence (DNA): TGTGCCAGCACTCGCACGCCTAACGATGAGCAGTTCTTC.

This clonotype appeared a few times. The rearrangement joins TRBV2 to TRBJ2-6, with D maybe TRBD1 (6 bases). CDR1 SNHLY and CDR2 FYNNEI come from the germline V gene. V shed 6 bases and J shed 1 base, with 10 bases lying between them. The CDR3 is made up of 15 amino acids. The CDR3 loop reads CASSKTGSGANVLTF. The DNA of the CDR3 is TGTGCCAGCAGCAAAACAGGGTCTGGGGCCAACGTCCTGACTTTC.

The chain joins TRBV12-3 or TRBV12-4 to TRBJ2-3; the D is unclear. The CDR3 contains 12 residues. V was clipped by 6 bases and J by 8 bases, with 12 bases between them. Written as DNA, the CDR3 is TGTGCCAGCAGCCTATCCCCCGGTACGCAGTATTTT. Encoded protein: CASSLSPGTQYF.

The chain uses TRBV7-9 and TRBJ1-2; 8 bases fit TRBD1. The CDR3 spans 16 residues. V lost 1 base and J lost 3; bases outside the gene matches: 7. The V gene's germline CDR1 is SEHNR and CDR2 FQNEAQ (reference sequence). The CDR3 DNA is TGTGCCAGCAGCTTAGAATTCGGACAGGGAGACTATGGCTACACCTTC. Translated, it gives CASSLEFGQGDYGYTF.

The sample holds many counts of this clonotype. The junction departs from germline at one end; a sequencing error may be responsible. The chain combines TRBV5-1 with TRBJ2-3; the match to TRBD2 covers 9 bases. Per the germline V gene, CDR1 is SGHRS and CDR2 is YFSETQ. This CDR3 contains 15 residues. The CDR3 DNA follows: TGTGCCAGCAGTTTGGCGGGAGGGCCCACAGATACGCAGTATTTT. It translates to CASSLAGGPTDTQYF.

Here the CDR3 DNA reads TGCGCCAGCAGAGCTTGGGGGCAACGAGCGAATGAGCAGTTCTTC. Translation: CASRAWGQRANEQFF. The chain links TRBV5-1 to TRBJ2-1, with D maybe TRBD1 (6 bases). CDR1 is SGHRS, CDR2 YFSETQ, per germline. With 5 bases removed from V and 7 bases from J, the gap between germline ends came to 19 bases. The CDR3 runs 15 residues.

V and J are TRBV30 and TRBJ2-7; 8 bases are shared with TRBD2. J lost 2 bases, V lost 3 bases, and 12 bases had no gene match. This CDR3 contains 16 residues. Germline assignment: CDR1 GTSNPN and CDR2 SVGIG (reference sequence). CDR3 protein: CAWRRLPGLDPYEQYF. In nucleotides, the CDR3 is TGTGCCTGGAGGCGCCTCCCGGGACTAGACCCCTACGAGCAGTACTTC. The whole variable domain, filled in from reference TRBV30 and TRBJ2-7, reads SQTIHQWPATLVQPVGSPLSLECTVEGTSNPNLYWYRQAAGRGLQLLFYSVGIGQISSEVPQNLSASRPQDRQFILSSKKLLLSDSGFYLCAWRRLPGLDPYEQYFGPGTRLTVT.

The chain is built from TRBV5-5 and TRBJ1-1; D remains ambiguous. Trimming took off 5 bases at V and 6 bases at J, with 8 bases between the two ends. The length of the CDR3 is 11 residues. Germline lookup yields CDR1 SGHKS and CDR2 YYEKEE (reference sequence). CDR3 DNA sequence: TGTGCCAGCAGGTACACCGCTGAAGCTTTCTTT. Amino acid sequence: CASRYTAEAFF.

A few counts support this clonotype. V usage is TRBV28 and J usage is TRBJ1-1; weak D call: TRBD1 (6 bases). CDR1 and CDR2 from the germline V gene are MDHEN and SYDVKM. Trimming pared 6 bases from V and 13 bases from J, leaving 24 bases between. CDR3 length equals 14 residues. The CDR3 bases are TGTGCCAGCAGCGAGTTTTCAAAACAGGGTGTAATTTTCTTT. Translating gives CASSEFSKQGVIFF. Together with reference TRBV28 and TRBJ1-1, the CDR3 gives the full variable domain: DVKVTQSSRYLVKRTGEKVFLECVQDMDHENMFWYRQDPGLGLRLIYFSYDVKMKEKGDIPEGYSVSREKKERFSLILESASTNQTSMYLCASSEFSKQGVIFFGQGTRLTVV.

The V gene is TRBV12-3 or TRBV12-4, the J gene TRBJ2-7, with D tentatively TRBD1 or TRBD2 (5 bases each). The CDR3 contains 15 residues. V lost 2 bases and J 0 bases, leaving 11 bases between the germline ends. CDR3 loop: CASSLRGTSSYEQYF. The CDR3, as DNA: TGTGCCAGCAGTTTACGAGGGACGAGCTCCTACGAGCAGTACTTC.

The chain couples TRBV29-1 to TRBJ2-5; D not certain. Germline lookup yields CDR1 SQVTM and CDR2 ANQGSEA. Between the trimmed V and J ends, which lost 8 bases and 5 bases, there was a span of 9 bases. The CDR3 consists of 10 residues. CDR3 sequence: CSHDWETQYF. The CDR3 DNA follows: TGCAGCCACGATTGGGAGACCCAGTACTTC. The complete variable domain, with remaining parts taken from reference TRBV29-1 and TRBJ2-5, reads SAVISQKPSRDICQRGTSLTIQCQVDSQVTMMFWYRQQPGQSLTLIATANQGSEATYESGFVIDKFPISRPNLTFSTLTVSNMSPEDSSIYLCSHDWETQYFGPGTRLLVL.

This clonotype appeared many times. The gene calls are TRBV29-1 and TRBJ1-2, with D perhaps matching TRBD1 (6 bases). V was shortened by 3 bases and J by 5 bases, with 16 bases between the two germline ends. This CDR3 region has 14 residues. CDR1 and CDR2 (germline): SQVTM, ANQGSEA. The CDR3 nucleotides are TGCAGCGTTGAGGGGGCAGCGCCGGGATATGGCTACACCTTC. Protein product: CSVEGAAPGYGYTF.